This TCR beta chain stems from a study of blood T cells in healthy people across ages. CDR1 is SGHTA and CDR2 is FQGNSA in the germline V gene. Between the trimmed V and J ends, which lost 4 bases and 1 base, there was a span of 10 bases. The CDR3 length is 14 residues. Using a J-beta primer mix together with a sample-barcoded 5' primer, a second PCR was run for roughly 7 to 11 cycles. TCRdb independently ran MiXCR on the 5' RACE reads; one entry per CDR3 protein. The repertoire includes 1.5 million to 2 million distinct CDR3 sequences, around 40% of them detected once, and around 23% sits in the top ten.

This TCR came from a human donor in good health. The chain joins TRBV7-2 to TRBJ1-1, with no clear D. Sequenced sample: blood. The CDR3 here is CASSSEQRNTEAFF. The CDR3 DNA sequence: TGTGCCAGCAGCTCAGAACAAAGGAACACTGAAGCTTTCTTT. Together with reference TRBV7-2 and TRBJ1-1, the CDR3 gives the full variable domain: GAGVSQSPSNKVTEKGKDVELRCDPISGHTALYWYRQSLGQGLEFLIYFQGNSAPDKSGLPSDRFSAERTGGSVSTLTIQRTQQEDSAVYLCASSSEQRNTEAFFGQGTRLTVV.